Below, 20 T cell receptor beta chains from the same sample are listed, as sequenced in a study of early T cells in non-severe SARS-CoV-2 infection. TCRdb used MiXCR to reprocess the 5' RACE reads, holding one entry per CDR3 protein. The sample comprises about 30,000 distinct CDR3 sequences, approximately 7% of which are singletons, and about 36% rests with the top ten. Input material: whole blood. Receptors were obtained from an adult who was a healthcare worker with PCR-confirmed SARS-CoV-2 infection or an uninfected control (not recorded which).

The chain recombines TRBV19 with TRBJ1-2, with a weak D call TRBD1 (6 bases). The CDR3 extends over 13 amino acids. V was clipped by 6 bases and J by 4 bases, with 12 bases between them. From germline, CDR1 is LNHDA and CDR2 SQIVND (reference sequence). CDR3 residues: CASRDQGSYGYTF. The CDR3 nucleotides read TGTGCCAGTAGGGACCAGGGGAGCTATGGCTACACCTTC.

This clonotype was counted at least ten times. The CDR3 spells CASSAEQGLNQPQHF. As DNA, the CDR3 is TGTGCCAGCAGCGCCGAACAGGGTTTAAATCAGCCCCAGCATTTT. The chain links TRBV7-2 to TRBJ1-5, with TRBD1 as a possible D gene (6 bases). The germline V gene encodes CDR1 SGHTA and CDR2 FQGNSA. The CDR3 has 15 amino acids. Trimming took 5 bases from V and 4 from J, leaving 15 bases between them.

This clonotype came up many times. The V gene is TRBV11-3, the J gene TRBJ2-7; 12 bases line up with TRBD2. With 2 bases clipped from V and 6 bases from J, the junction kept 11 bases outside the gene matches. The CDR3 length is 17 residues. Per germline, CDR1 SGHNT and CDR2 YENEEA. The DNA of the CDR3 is TGTGCCAGCAGCTTACCCCCGACTAGCGGGAGTTTAGGCGAGCAGTACTTC. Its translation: CASSLPPTSGSLGEQYF. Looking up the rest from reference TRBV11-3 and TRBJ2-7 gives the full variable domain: EAGVVQSPRYKIIEKKQPVAFWCNPISGHNTLYWYLQNLGQGPELLIRYENEEAVDDSQLPKDRFSAERLKGVDSTLKIQPAELGDSAVYLCASSLPPTSGSLGEQYFGPGTRLTVT.

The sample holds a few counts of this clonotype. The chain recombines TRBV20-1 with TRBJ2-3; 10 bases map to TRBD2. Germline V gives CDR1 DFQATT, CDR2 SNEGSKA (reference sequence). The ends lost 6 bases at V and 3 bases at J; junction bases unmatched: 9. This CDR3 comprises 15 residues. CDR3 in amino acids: CSAEASGGDTDTQYF. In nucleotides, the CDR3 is TGCAGTGCCGAGGCTAGCGGGGGAGATACAGATACGCAGTATTTT.

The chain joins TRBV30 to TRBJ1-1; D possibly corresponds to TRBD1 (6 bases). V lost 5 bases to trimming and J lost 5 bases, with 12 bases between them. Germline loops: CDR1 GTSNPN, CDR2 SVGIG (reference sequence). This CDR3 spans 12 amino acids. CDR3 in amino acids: CAWGGGWTEAFF. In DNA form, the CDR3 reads TGTGCCTGGGGAGGGGGTTGGACTGAAGCTTTCTTT.

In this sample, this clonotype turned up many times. CDR3 amino acids: CASSHGQGGDQETQYF. The CDR3 DNA sequence: TGTGCCAGCAGCCACGGACAGGGGGGTGACCAAGAGACCCAGTACTTC. V gene TRBV5-4 combines with J gene TRBJ2-5; TRBD1 matches at 10 bases. V lost 4 bases to trimming and J lost 0 bases; unmatched junction nucleotides: 6. This CDR3 contains 16 residues. Germline loops: CDR1 SGHNT, CDR2 YYREEE (reference sequence).

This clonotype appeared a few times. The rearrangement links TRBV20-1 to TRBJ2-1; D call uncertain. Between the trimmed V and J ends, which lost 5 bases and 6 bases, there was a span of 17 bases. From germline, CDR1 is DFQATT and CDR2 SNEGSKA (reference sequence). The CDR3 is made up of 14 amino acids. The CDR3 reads CSAAAGPPFNEQFF. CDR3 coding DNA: TGCAGTGCTGCCGCCGGACCCCCTTTCAATGAGCAGTTCTTC.

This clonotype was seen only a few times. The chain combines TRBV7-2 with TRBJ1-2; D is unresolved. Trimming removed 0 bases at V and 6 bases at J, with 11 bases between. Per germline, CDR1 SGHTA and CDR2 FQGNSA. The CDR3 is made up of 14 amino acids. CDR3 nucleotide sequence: TGTGCCAGCAGCTTAGCAGGGATGAGCGATGGCTACACCTTC. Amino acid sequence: CASSLAGMSDGYTF.

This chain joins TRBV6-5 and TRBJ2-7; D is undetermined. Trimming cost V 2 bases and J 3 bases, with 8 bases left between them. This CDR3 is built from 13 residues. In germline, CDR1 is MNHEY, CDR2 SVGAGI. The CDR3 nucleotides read TGTGCCAGCAGTTACCCGGGCAACTACGAGCAGTACTTC. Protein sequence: CASSYPGNYEQYF.

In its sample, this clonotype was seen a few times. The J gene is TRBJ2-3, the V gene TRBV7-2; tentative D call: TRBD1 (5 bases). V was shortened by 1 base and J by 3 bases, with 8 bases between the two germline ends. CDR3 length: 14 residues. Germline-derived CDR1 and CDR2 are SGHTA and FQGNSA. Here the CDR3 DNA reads TGTGCCAGCAGCTTAGTGGGGCGGACAGATACGCAGTATTTT. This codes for CASSLVGRTDTQYF. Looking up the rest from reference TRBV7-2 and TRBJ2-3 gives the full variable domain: GAGVSQSPSNKVTEKGKDVELRCDPISGHTALYWYRQSLGQGLEFLIYFQGNSAPDKSGLPSDRFSAERTGGSVSTLTIQRTQQEDSAVYLCASSLVGRTDTQYFGPGTRLTVL.

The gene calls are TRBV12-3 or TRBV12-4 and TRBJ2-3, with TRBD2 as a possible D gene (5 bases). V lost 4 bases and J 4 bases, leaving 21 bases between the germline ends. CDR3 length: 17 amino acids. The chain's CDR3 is CASSSAPGLAGADTQYF. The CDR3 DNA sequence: TGTGCCAGCAGTTCGGCCCCTGGCCTTGCGGGCGCAGATACGCAGTATTTT.

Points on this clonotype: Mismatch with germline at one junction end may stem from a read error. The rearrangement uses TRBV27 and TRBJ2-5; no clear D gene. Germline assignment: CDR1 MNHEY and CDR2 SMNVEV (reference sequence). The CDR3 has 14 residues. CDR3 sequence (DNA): TGTGCCAGCAGTTTCTCGGGCCCCCGAGAGCCCCAGTACTTC. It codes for CASSFSGPREPQYF.

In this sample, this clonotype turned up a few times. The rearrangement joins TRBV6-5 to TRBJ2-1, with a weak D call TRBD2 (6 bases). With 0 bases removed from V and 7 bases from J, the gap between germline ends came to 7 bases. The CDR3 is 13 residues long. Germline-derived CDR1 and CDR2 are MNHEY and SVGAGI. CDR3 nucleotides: TGTGCCAGCAGTTACTCGCGGGGAAATGAGCAGTTCTTC. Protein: CASSYSRGNEQFF.

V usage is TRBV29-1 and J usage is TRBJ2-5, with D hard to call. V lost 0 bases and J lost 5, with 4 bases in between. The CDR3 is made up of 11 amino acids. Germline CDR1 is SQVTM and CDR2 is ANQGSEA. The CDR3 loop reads CSVEDSETQYF. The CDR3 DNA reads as TGCAGCGTTGAAGATTCGGAGACCCAGTACTTC.

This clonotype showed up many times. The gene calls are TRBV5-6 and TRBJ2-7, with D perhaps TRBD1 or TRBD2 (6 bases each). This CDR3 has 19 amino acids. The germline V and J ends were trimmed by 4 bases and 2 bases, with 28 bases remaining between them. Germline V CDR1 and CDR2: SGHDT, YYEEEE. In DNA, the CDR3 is TGTGCCAGCAGCCCTTATGAGGGTCTTAGCTCGGGGGCCCCCTACGAGCAGTACTTC. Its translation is CASSPYEGLSSGAPYEQYF.

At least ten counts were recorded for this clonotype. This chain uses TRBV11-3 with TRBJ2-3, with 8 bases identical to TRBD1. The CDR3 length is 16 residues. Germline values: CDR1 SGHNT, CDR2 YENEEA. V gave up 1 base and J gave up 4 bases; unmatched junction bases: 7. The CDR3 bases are TGTGCCAGCAGCTTAGTTTGGGGACAGGTCCCAGATACGCAGTATTTT. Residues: CASSLVWGQVPDTQYF.

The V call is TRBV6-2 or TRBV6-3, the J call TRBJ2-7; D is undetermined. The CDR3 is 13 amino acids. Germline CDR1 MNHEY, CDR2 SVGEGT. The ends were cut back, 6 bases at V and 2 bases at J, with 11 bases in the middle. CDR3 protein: CASSRRDAYEQYF. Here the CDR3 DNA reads TGTGCCAGCAGCCGGAGAGACGCCTACGAGCAGTACTTC.

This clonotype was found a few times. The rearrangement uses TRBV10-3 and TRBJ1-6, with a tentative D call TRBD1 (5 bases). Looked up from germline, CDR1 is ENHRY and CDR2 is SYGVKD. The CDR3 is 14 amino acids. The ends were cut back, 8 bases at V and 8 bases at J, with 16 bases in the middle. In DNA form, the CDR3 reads TGTGCCATCGGGTCGACAGTTAAGGATTCACCCCTCCACTTT. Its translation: CAIGSTVKDSPLHF.

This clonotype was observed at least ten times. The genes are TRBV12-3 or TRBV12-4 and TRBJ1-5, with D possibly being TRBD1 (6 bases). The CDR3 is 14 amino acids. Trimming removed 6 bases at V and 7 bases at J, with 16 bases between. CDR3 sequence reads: CASSLDRFRQPQHF. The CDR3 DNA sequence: TGTGCCAGCAGCCTGGACAGATTTAGGCAGCCCCAGCATTTT.

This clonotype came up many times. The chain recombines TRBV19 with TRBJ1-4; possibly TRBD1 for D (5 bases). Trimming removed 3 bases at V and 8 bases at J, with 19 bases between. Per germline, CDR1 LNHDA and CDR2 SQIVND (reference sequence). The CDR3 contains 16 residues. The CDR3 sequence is CASSIRRGTVEEKLFF. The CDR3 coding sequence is TGTGCCAGTAGTATTAGACGGGGGACGGTGGAAGAAAAACTGTTTTTT.